A single sample is the source of the 20 T cell receptor beta chains below, sequenced in a study of vaccination and CD4 T cells after COVID-19 (dated by TCRdb to 2021 to 2024). The protocol used for the library was PCR. This sample was sequenced with an Illumina iSeq 100. DNA from cultured CD4+ T cells was subjected to TCR sequencing with the Oncomine TCR Beta short-read assay at the Johns Hopkins FTIC core. Starting from the raw public reads, TCRdb applied fastp trimming at Q25, assembled clones with MiXCR and retained in-frame beta chains. Each CDR3 protein appears once, grouped with its most common genes and DNA. Across this sample there are roughly 20,000 distinct CDR3 sequences, with more than 55% seen only once. The top ten constitute 9.5% to 13% of the sample. Reading the label with the study, this specimen's treatment or condition is: approximately nine-day PBMC culture with coronavirus spike peptide pools or control peptides (ViraFEST assay).

Their antigens are not known. Material for sequencing was CD4+ T cells from blood, cultured in vitro. The receptors shown here come from a human donor who had recovered from COVID-19.

This clonotype was recorded a few times. This chain joins TRBV2 and TRBJ1-5, with D possibly TRBD1 on 6 matching bases. The ends were cut back, 5 bases at V and 2 bases at J, with 13 bases in the middle. The CDR3 is 15 amino acids. CDR1 is SNHLY and CDR2 is FYNNEI in the germline V gene. The CDR3: CASSQQGMRNQPQHF. CDR3 DNA sequence: TGTGCCAGCAGTCAACAGGGTATGCGCAATCAGCCCCAGCATTTT.

V gene TRBV9 combines with J gene TRBJ1-1, with unresolved D. The CDR3 spans 14 residues. CDR1 SGDLS and CDR2 YYNGEE come from the germline V gene. V was trimmed by 1 base and J by 1 base, leaving 8 bases between them. The CDR3 sequence is CASSVRQENTEAFF. The CDR3 DNA sequence: TGTGCCAGCAGCGTAAGGCAGGAGAACACTGAAGCTTTCTTT.

This sequence joins TRBV2 and TRBJ2-1; 7 positions agree with TRBD1. This CDR3 region has 12 residues. Germline V gene sequence: CDR1 SNHLY, CDR2 FYNNEI. V lost 6 bases, J lost 9 bases, and 5 bases stayed unmatched. The CDR3, as DNA: TGTGCCAGCAGCCAGGGGGTTGGTGAGCAGTTCTTC. Translation gives CASSQGVGEQFF.

V and J are TRBV6-1 and TRBJ2-1, with 9 bases identical to TRBD1. The V gene end was trimmed by 4 bases and the J gene end by 1 base; junction bases not matched to a gene: 5. The CDR3 sequence is 16 residues long. The germline V gene has CDR1 MNHNS and CDR2 SASEGT. The CDR3 nucleotides are TGTGCCAGCAGTGCGGGACAGGGAGGGTCCTACAATGAGCAGTTCTTC. It codes for CASSAGQGGSYNEQFF.

This clonotype came up a few times. The V and J genes are TRBV5-8 and TRBJ2-7, with a tentative D call TRBD1 (6 bases). From germline, CDR1 is SGHTS and CDR2 YDEGEE. The CDR3 has 16 residues. Trimming removed 0 bases from V and 2 bases from J, with 15 bases in between. The CDR3 protein is CASSLAFGTPPYEQYF. The CDR3 DNA sequence: TGTGCCAGCAGCTTGGCATTCGGGACACCTCCCTACGAGCAGTACTTC.

This rearrangement joins TRBV12-3 or TRBV12-4 to TRBJ2-1; TRBD1 might be the D (6 bases). V was clipped by 4 bases and J by 8 bases, with 18 bases between them. This CDR3 is built from 15 residues. CDR3 nucleotides: TGTGCCAGCAGTTCTCGGTGGGGGCTTGCCCATGAGCAGTTCTTC. Its protein is CASSSRWGLAHEQFF.

This clonotype has a handful of counts. The rearrangement uses TRBV5-4 and TRBJ1-1, with TRBD1 matching 9 bases. Germline V gene sequence: CDR1 SGHNT, CDR2 YYREEE (reference sequence). V trimming: 2 bases; J trimming: 2 bases; junction bases outside the gene matches: 4. CDR3 length: 15 residues. The CDR3 DNA is TGTGCCAGCAGCTTCCCGGACAGGGGAAACACTGAAGCTTTCTTT. Residues: CASSFPDRGNTEAFF. Looking up the rest from reference TRBV5-4 and TRBJ1-1 gives the full variable domain: ETGVTQSPTHLIKTRGQQVTLRCSSQSGHNTVSWYQQALGQGPQFIFQYYREEENGRGNFPPRFSGLQFPNYSSELNVNALELDDSALYLCASSFPDRGNTEAFFGQGTRLTVV.

This sequence joins TRBV29-1 and TRBJ1-1; 12 nucleotides align to TRBD1. Per germline, CDR1 SQVTM and CDR2 ANQGSEA. The junction had 8 bases not matched to a gene; V was cut back by 4 bases and J by 5 bases. The length of the CDR3 is 15 residues. This CDR3 is CSVVGDRGRRTEAFF. The DNA for the CDR3 is TGCAGCGTTGTGGGGGACAGGGGGCGACGGACTGAAGCTTTCTTT.

The chain uses TRBV10-3 and TRBJ2-5; D is undetermined. The CDR3 contains 14 residues. Germline V gene lookup returns CDR1 ENHRY and CDR2 SYGVKD. V dropped 2 bases and J dropped 1 base, with 8 bases sitting between them. CDR3 region: CAISEGWAQETQYF. In nucleotides, the CDR3 is TGTGCCATCAGTGAGGGCTGGGCCCAAGAGACCCAGTACTTC.

V and J are TRBV6-2 or TRBV6-3 and TRBJ2-2; 11 bases are a match to TRBD1. This CDR3 spans 15 amino acids. Germline-derived CDR1 and CDR2 are MNHEY and SVGEGT. Trimming took 6 bases from V and 4 from J; bases not matched to a gene: 4. This CDR3 reads CASSRTGGGTGELFF. DNA for the CDR3: TGTGCCAGCAGCCGGACAGGGGGCGGCACCGGGGAGCTGTTTTTT.

The chain links TRBV6-1 to TRBJ1-2, with a tentative D call TRBD1 (5 bases). There are 13 residues in the CDR3. Germline CDR1 and CDR2: MNHNS and SASEGT. The V end lost 5 bases, the J end lost 4 bases, and 11 bases lay between the germline ends. The CDR3 region has the DNA TGTGCCAGCAGTCAGGGTCTGCGCTATGGCTACACCTTC. Protein product: CASSQGLRYGYTF.

V and J are TRBV6-1 and TRBJ1-1, with D tentatively TRBD1 (6 bases). This CDR3 contains 13 residues. Germline CDR1 reads MNHNS; CDR2 reads SASEGT. V lost 7 bases, J lost 1 base, and 10 bases lay in between. As DNA, the CDR3 is TGTGCCAGCAAAGGACAGAAGAACACTGAAGCTTTCTTT. Its translation is CASKGQKNTEAFF.

The J gene is TRBJ2-5, the V gene TRBV7-2, with D possibly TRBD1 on 5 matching bases. Germline V lookup: CDR1 SGHTA, CDR2 FQGNSA. The ends were cut back, 5 bases at V and 2 bases at J, with 12 bases in the middle. This CDR3 is built from 14 residues. The CDR3 nucleotides read TGTGCCAGCAGCCGTTCAGGGAATCAAGAGACCCAGTACTTC. This codes for CASSRSGNQETQYF.

The chain has TRBV20-1 and TRBJ2-1; 8 bases agree with TRBD2. V gave up 4 bases and J gave up 9 bases; unmatched junction bases: 14. The length of the CDR3 is 15 residues. The germline CDR1 and CDR2 sequences are DFQATT and SNEGSKA (reference sequence). Here the CDR3 DNA reads TGCAGTGCTAACCCCATCGGGACTAGAGGTGGTGAGCAGTTCTTC. Translated: CSANPIGTRGGEQFF.

The V call is TRBV20-1, the J call TRBJ1-1; D gene unclear. CDR3 size: 14 residues. The germline CDR1 and CDR2 sequences are DFQATT and SNEGSKA (reference sequence). Trimming took off 1 base at V and 0 bases at J, with 9 bases between the two ends. CDR3 DNA sequence: TGCAGTGCTAGAGTCGCGGTGTTGAACACTGAAGCTTTCTTT. It yields the protein CSARVAVLNTEAFF.

CDR3 amino acids: CASSREGNTEAFF. In DNA form, the CDR3 reads TGTGCCAGCAGCCGGGAAGGGAACACTGAAGCTTTCTTT. The V gene is TRBV6-1, the J gene TRBJ1-1; D is unresolved. The CDR3 runs 13 residues. Deletions cut 6 bases from V and 1 base from J, with 9 bases between. Germline-derived CDR1 and CDR2 are MNHNS and SASEGT.

The chain employs TRBV19 and TRBJ1-5, with 7 nucleotides matching TRBD1. Germline loops: CDR1 LNHDA, CDR2 SQIVND (reference sequence). CDR3 length: 17 amino acids. J lost 7 bases, V lost 4 bases, and 16 bases had no gene match. The CDR3 protein is CASSKVGIGGLRQPQHF. CDR3 nucleotide sequence: TGTGCCAGTAGTAAGGTCGGGATAGGGGGCTTAAGGCAGCCCCAGCATTTT.

This chain uses TRBV15 with TRBJ1-1; D unresolved. Germline values: CDR1 LNHNV, CDR2 YYDKDF (reference sequence). CDR3 length: 14 residues. V was pared by 4 bases and J by 0 bases, with 9 bases between. The CDR3 spells CATSTAVLNTEAFF. The DNA for the CDR3 is TGTGCCACCAGCACCGCGGTATTGAACACTGAAGCTTTCTTT.

The table lists this clonotype with a few counts. The chain carries TRBV11-2 and TRBJ2-7, with 7 bases lining up with TRBD2. V lost 7 bases to trimming and J lost 2 bases; unmatched junction nucleotides: 5. Per the germline V gene, CDR1 is SGHAT and CDR2 is FQNNGV. This CDR3 spans 13 amino acids. This CDR3 reads CASKSLAAYEQYF. In DNA, the CDR3 is TGTGCCAGCAAGTCTCTAGCGGCCTACGAGCAGTACTTC.

The chain links TRBV7-9 to TRBJ1-1; D possibly corresponds to TRBD1 (6 bases). The germline V gene has CDR1 SEHNR and CDR2 FQNEAQ (reference sequence). V was trimmed by 3 bases and J by 2 bases, leaving 13 bases between them. The CDR3 length is 15 residues. As DNA, the CDR3 is TGTGCCAGCAGCTTGGGCGGGACACTAAACACTGAAGCTTTCTTT. It yields the protein CASSLGGTLNTEAFF.